The entry that follows covers one T cell receptor beta chain sequence. Its specificity is not known. The data are from a study of cytomegalovirus exposure and HLA in healthy donors. Study findings and constraints: Most TCR beta V segments were productive about 87% or about 30% of the time in an earlier analysis.

Primers for the PCR totalled 60 Vbeta and 13 Jbeta. In the source study's methods: In a later analysis, of roughly 83 million unique beta chains, about 12 million appeared in at least two donors. The data were produced by immunoSEQ multiplex PCR, yet TCRdb's version contains in-frame clones alone and is incomplete. V and J calls and clone size are as listed in that table; D and trimming were resolved from the DNA. The data hold more than 140,000 clones, with roughly 79% observed a single time. The source material was PBMCs. The receptor was isolated from a woman aged 40 to 50 in good health and CMV-seronegative.

CDR3 in DNA: TGTGCCAGCAGCCTGACAGTCCTGTATTTT. Translating gives CASSLTVLYF. The rearrangement uses TRBV7-9 and TRBJ2-3, with D possibly TRBD1 on 5 matching bases. This CDR3 has 10 amino acids. V lost 5 bases and J lost 14, with 11 bases in between. Germline assignment: CDR1 SEHNR and CDR2 FQNEAQ (reference sequence). The complete variable domain, with remaining parts taken from reference TRBV7-9 and TRBJ2-3, reads DTGVSQNPRHKITKRGQNVTFRCDPISEHNRLYWYRQTLGQGPEFLTYFQNEAQLEKSRLLSDRFSAERPKGSFSTLEIQRTEQGDSAMYLCASSLTVLYFGPGTRLTVL.